These T cell receptor beta chains were read from a single sample in a study of beta chain features in type 1 diabetes. Profiled with immunoSEQ multiplex PCR; TCRdb holds only in-frame clones, not every one. The repertoire includes over 120,000 clones, around 8.7% of them detected once, and roughly 0.74% sits in the top ten. What was sequenced was central memory CD4+ T cells from blood. These receptor sequences come from a man aged 18 to 30 in good health. Each CDR3 is given with its conserved first and last residue. A D gene is named only where the DNA matches it firmly. Some rows have no size entry. The others give once, few or many, or a class for an expanded clone.

j_gene: TRBJ2-3
abundance: few
v_gene: TRBV5-1
d_gene: TRBD1
CDR3nt: TGCGCCAGCAGCTTGGGGGACAGGGAAGGCACAGATACGCAGTATTTT
CDR3aa: CASSLGDREGTDTQYF

j_gene: TRBJ2-5
abundance: few
v_gene: TRBV7-2
d_gene: TRBD1
CDR3nt: TGTGCCAGCAGCCCGGGACAGGGCCTACAAGAGACCCAGTACTTC
CDR3aa: CASSPGQGLQETQYF

j_gene: TRBJ1-4
abundance: few
v_gene: TRBV27
d_gene: .
CDR3nt: TGTGCCAGCAGCAAAAGTGGAGGACGTAATGAAAAACTGTTTTTT
CDR3aa: CASSKSGGRNEKLFF

j_gene: TRBJ1-5
abundance: .
v_gene: TRBV19
d_gene: .
CDR3nt: TGTGCCAGTAATATGAGGGGCAATCAGCCCCAGCATTTT
CDR3aa: CASNMRGNQPQHF

j_gene: TRBJ2-7
abundance: .
v_gene: TRBV7-3
d_gene: TRBD1
CDR3nt: TGTGCCAGCAGCTTAGATGGACGGGCAGGGGGCTTCTACGAGCAGTACTTC
CDR3aa: CASSLDGRAGGFYEQYF

j_gene: TRBJ1-1
abundance: .
v_gene: TRBV18
d_gene: .
CDR3nt: TGTGCCAGCTCACCAACGGAGGACACTGAAGCTTTCTTT
CDR3aa: CASSPTEDTEAFF

j_gene: TRBJ1-5
abundance: .
v_gene: TRBV5-8
d_gene: .
CDR3nt: TGTGCCAGCAGCTTGTTAGTTCAGCCCCAGCATTTT
CDR3aa: CASSLLVQPQHF

j_gene: TRBJ1-1
abundance: .
v_gene: TRBV5-1
d_gene: .
CDR3nt: TGCGCCAGCAGCTTGTGGGGAGGAGGGGACACTGAAGCTTTCTTT
CDR3aa: CASSLWGGGDTEAFF

j_gene: TRBJ1-4
abundance: .
v_gene: TRBV28
d_gene: .
CDR3nt: TGTGCCAGCAGTTCTCCAGCTAATGAAAAACTGTTTTTT
CDR3aa: CASSSPANEKLFF

j_gene: TRBJ2-7
abundance: few
v_gene: TRBV11-2
d_gene: TRBD2
CDR3nt: TGTGCCAGCAGCGAACTAGCGGGGGGTCTCTACGAGCAGTACTTC
CDR3aa: CASSELAGGLYEQYF

j_gene: TRBJ2-7
abundance: many
v_gene: TRBV7-2
d_gene: .
CDR3nt: TGTGCCAGCAGCTTATCCTTCGAGGAGCAGTACTTC
CDR3aa: CASSLSFEEQYF

j_gene: TRBJ2-5
abundance: .
v_gene: TRBV30
d_gene: TRBD1
CDR3nt: TGTGCCTGGGAGGGACAGAACCAAGAGACCCAGTACTTC
CDR3aa: CAWEGQNQETQYF

j_gene: TRBJ2-1
abundance: few
v_gene: TRBV30
d_gene: .
CDR3nt: TGTGCCTGGAGTGTGGGGGCAGGGAATGAGCAGTTCTTC
CDR3aa: CAWSVGAGNEQFF

j_gene: TRBJ1-4
abundance: few
v_gene: TRBV7-2
d_gene: .
CDR3nt: TGTGCCAGCAGCCCCCTGCAGGGCTATGAAAAACTGTTTTTT
CDR3aa: CASSPLQGYEKLFF

j_gene: TRBJ2-5
abundance: few
v_gene: TRBV9
d_gene: .
CDR3nt: TGTGCCAGCAGCGGGGGAGTAGGTGCGGGGCTCCAAGAGACCCAGTACTTC
CDR3aa: CASSGGVGAGLQETQYF

j_gene: TRBJ2-5
abundance: few
v_gene: TRBV18
d_gene: .
CDR3nt: TGTGCCAGCTCACCGGGAGGTCGGGGGTTTCAAGAGACCCAGTACTTC
CDR3aa: CASSPGGRGFQETQYF

j_gene: TRBJ1-4
abundance: .
v_gene: TRBV2
d_gene: TRBD1
CDR3nt: TGTGCCAGCAGTGAGGAGACAGGGATAGGGTTTTTT
CDR3aa: CASSEETGIGFF

j_gene: TRBJ2-7
abundance: few
v_gene: TRBV14
d_gene: TRBD2
CDR3nt: TGTGCCAGCAGCCAACTAGCGGGTGACTCCTACGAGCAGTACTTC
CDR3aa: CASSQLAGDSYEQYF

j_gene: TRBJ2-3
abundance: many
v_gene: TRBV5-4
d_gene: .
CDR3nt: TGTGCCAGCAGCTTGATGGCATCAGATACGCAGTATTTT
CDR3aa: CASSLMASDTQYF

j_gene: TRBJ1-6
abundance: many
v_gene: TRBV23-1
d_gene: .
CDR3nt: TGCGCCAGCAGTCAATTGGGGTTGGACAGCCGAAATTCACCCCTCCACTTT
CDR3aa: CASSQLGLDSRNSPLHF

j_gene: TRBJ2-3
abundance: .
v_gene: TRBV7-2
d_gene: TRBD1
CDR3nt: TGTGCCAGCAGCCATGGACAGGTTAGCACAGATACGCAGTATTTT
CDR3aa: CASSHGQVSTDTQYF

j_gene: TRBJ2-3
abundance: few
v_gene: TRBV19
d_gene: .
CDR3nt: TGTGCCAGTAGATTCGGGGGAAACACAGATACGCAGTATTTT
CDR3aa: CASRFGGNTDTQYF

j_gene: TRBJ2-5
abundance: many
v_gene: TRBV23-1
d_gene: TRBD1
CDR3nt: TGCGCCAGCAGTCAGGGACAGGTAGGAGAGACCCAGTACTTC
CDR3aa: CASSQGQVGETQYF

j_gene: TRBJ2-1
abundance: .
v_gene: TRBV5-1
d_gene: TRBD2
CDR3nt: TGCGCCAGCAGCTTGGGTGAGCGGGGGGGCTACAATGAGCAGTTCTTC
CDR3aa: CASSLGERGGYNEQFF

j_gene: TRBJ2-7
abundance: .
v_gene: TRBV11-3
d_gene: .
CDR3nt: TGTGCCAGCAGCTTAGCAGCCGGGGAGCAGTACTTC
CDR3aa: CASSLAAGEQYF

j_gene: TRBJ2-1
abundance: few
v_gene: TRBV4-2
d_gene: TRBD2
CDR3nt: TGTGCCAGCAGCCAAGATCGAAGTGATCGGGGGGGCATCAATGAGCAGTTCTTC
CDR3aa: CASSQDRSDRGGINEQFF

j_gene: TRBJ1-4
abundance: few
v_gene: TRBV5-5
d_gene: TRBD1
CDR3nt: TGTGCCAGCAGACCGACAGGGGAAAATGAAAAACTGTTTTTT
CDR3aa: CASRPTGENEKLFF